The clone carrying this TCR beta chain was counted ten times or more. Unmatched junction bases numbered 6, after V lost 5 bases and J lost 4 bases. CDR1 and CDR2 from the germline V gene are SGHVS and FNYEAQ. CDR3 length: 16 residues. The sample belongs to a study of Graves' ophthalmopathy and Graves' hyperthyroidism. Orbital computed tomography and thyroid ultrasound, along with TRAb, serum thyroxine and clinical symptoms, underpinned diagnosis. As the template, RNA transcripts were used to amplify TCR beta CDR3 regions. Amplification began with first-round RT-PCR using HTBI primers, then second-round multiplex PCR was performed. TCRdb re-called the multiplex PCR reads with MiXCR, one entry per CDR3 protein. Here the sample spans 600,000 to 700,000 distinct CDR3 sequences, approximately 39% being singletons.

This clonotype was sampled from an adult man with Graves' ophthalmopathy. This sequence joins TRBV7-6 and TRBJ1-4, with 11 bases identical to TRBD1. Material: peripheral blood. The CDR3 spells CASSPRDRGINEKLFF. DNA of the CDR3: TGTGCCAGCAGCCCCCGGGACAGGGGGATTAATGAAAAACTGTTTTTT.